Listed below are T cell receptor beta chains from one sample, sequenced in a study of blood T cell repertoires in COVID-19. Method: immunoSEQ multiplex PCR; TCRdb's copy keeps in-frame clones and lacks some. The data hold under 30,000 clones, with around nine tenths observed a single time. What was sequenced was peripheral blood. The receptors stem from a man over 45 with active COVID-19. The CDR3 runs from the conserved cysteine through the conserved F or W. Each record gives: clone size, V gene, J gene, D gene, CDR3 DNA, CDR3 protein. The D gene is left open where the match is weak. Expanded clones are given a class, and other clones once, few, many or no size at all.

.	TRBV27	TRBJ2-3	.	TGTGCCAGCAGTTGGGCAGCGGGCGCAGATACGCAGTATTTT	CASSWAAGADTQYF
few	TRBV12-3/TRBV12-4	TRBJ1-2	.	TGTGCCAGCAGTTTAGACAGGGCTGGCTACACCTTC	CASSLDRAGYTF
once	TRBV6-5	TRBJ1-5	.	TGTGCCAGCAAAATAACAGAGCTCAGCAATCAGCCCCAGCATTTT	CASKITELSNQPQHF
once	TRBV19	TRBJ2-2	.	TGTGCCAGTAGTAACGGTAACACCGGGGAGCTGTTTTTT	CASSNGNTGELFF
.	TRBV12-3/TRBV12-4	TRBJ2-2	.	TGTGCCAGCACCCACTCCGGGGAGCTGTTTTTT	CASTHSGELFF
.	TRBV6-5	TRBJ1-6	TRBD1	TGTGCCAGCAGGCCGGGACAGAAAAATTCACCCCTCCACTTT	CASRPGQKNSPLHF
.	TRBV20-1	TRBJ2-7	TRBD1	TGCAGTGCTCCGGACAGGTACGAGCAGTACTTC	CSAPDRYEQYF
.	TRBV30	TRBJ1-3	TRBD1	TGTGCCTGGAGTGTAGGGGGCAGCTCTGGAAACACCATATATTTT	CAWSVGGSSGNTIYF
.	TRBV7-3	TRBJ2-1	TRBD2	TGTGCCAGCAGCGACACTAGCGGGGGGGCGTATGAGCAGTTCTTC	CASSDTSGGAYEQFF
.	TRBV6-2/TRBV6-3	TRBJ2-3	TRBD2	TGTGCCAGCAGTTACTGGGCTAGCGGAGACTCTGATACGCAGTATTTT	CASSYWASGDSDTQYF
.	TRBV4-3	TRBJ2-6	.	TGCGCCAGCAGCCAAGATAACCCGGGAGCGGGGGCCAACGTCCTGACTTTC	CASSQDNPGAGANVLTF
.	TRBV10-3	TRBJ2-1	TRBD2	TGTGCCATCAGTGAGGCGGGAGTTATGCCTGAGCAGTTCTTC	CAISEAGVMPEQFF
.	TRBV5-1	TRBJ2-1	TRBD2	TGCGCCAGCAGCTTGTTAGCGGGGGCCTACAATGAGCAGTTCTTC	CASSLLAGAYNEQFF
.	TRBV9	TRBJ2-1	.	TGTGCCAGCAGCCCGTGGGGCTATGAGCAGTTCTTC	CASSPWGYEQFF
.	TRBV13	TRBJ2-3	TRBD2	TGTGCCAGCAGCAGCAGACTAGCGGGGGCCCTTAGCACAGATACGCAGTATTTT	CASSSRLAGALSTDTQYF
.	TRBV24-1	TRBJ1-6	.	TGTGCCACCAGTGATGGACTTTCGTGGAATTCACCCCTCCACTTT	CATSDGLSWNSPLHF
.	TRBV7-9	TRBJ1-1	TRBD1	TGTGCCAGCAGCTTTGCAGACAGGGTAGGGGCTGAAGCTTTCTTT	CASSFADRVGAEAFF
.	TRBV7-6	TRBJ2-7	TRBD1	TGTGCCAGCAGCCCCAGACAGGGGGCTCAGAAGAACGAGCAGTACTTC	CASSPRQGAQKNEQYF
.	TRBV21-1	TRBJ2-1	.	TGTGCCAGCAGCAAAGGGGGAGCTAGCGGGGGATACAATGAGCAGTTCTTC	CASSKGGASGGYNEQFF
.	TRBV6-4	TRBJ2-3	TRBD1	TGTGCCAGCAGTGATGGGACAGGGGGCTCAGATACGCAGTATTTT	CASSDGTGGSDTQYF
.	TRBV7-2	TRBJ1-3	TRBD1	TGTGCCAGCAGCCCGGAAGGCCGGACAGGCGGAAACACCATATATTTT	CASSPEGRTGGNTIYF
.	TRBV19	TRBJ2-3	.	TGTGCCAGTAGTATTGAGGGCACAGATACGCAGTATTTT	CASSIEGTDTQYF
.	TRBV7-7	TRBJ2-5	.	TGTGCTAGCAGCTTAATGCCCCAGGGAGAGACCCAGTACTTC	CASSLMPQGETQYF
few	TRBV2	TRBJ2-5	.	TGTGCCAGCAGTGTACTACAGGGTGAGACCCAGTACTTC	CASSVLQGETQYF
.	TRBV7-9	TRBJ1-2	.	TGTGCCAGCAGCTTAGGCCAGTCTAACTATGGCTACACCTTC	CASSLGQSNYGYTF
.	TRBV3-1/TRBV3-2	TRBJ2-1	TRBD2	TGTGCCAGCAGGAGACTGGGACTAGCGGGGGGTCAAAGCTCCTACAATGAGCAGTTCTTC	CASRRLGLAGGQSSYNEQFF